What follows is one T cell receptor beta chain and its context. Antigen specificity is unknown. After removal of 0 bases from V and 6 bases from J, the junction contained 2 bases not matched to a gene. The germline gives CDR1 GTSNPN, CDR2 SVGIG (reference sequence). CDR3 length equals 12 residues. This sample is part of a study of cytomegalovirus exposure and HLA in healthy donors. Overall study results and limits: As a later analysis showed, several of the most significant clusters appeared to be linked to common viral pathogens. Later analysis suggested most CMV-associated TCR beta chains were HLA-restricted. Productive rates of about 90% or about 30% were seen for most TCR beta V segments in an earlier analysis. The authors enumerated some 170 TCR beta chains as linked to cytomegalovirus.

A multiplex PCR was run with 60 Vbeta primers and 13 Jbeta primers. The data were produced by immunoSEQ multiplex PCR, yet TCRdb's version contains in-frame clones alone and is incomplete. The sample lists more than 95,000 clones, 80% to 90% seen once, with about 3.7% in the top ten. The specimen sequenced was PBMCs. The sequence derives from a middle-aged woman in good health and CMV-seropositive. The chain uses TRBV30 and TRBJ2-7, with 7 bases aligning to TRBD2. The CDR3: CAWSVGGFEQYF. CDR3 sequence (DNA): TGTGCCTGGAGTGTCGGGGGGTTCGAGCAGTACTTC.